This T cell receptor (beta chain) stems from a study of regulatory T cells in long-lasting Graves disease. Germline V gene data show CDR1 as DFQATT and CDR2 as SNEGSKA (reference sequence). This CDR3 is built from 15 residues. V lost 1 base to trimming and J lost 9 bases, with 19 bases between them. Library construction for TCR beta used iRepertoire HTBI primers and Arm-PCR of CDR3 regions. TCRdb reprocessed the multiplex PCR reads with MiXCR, giving one entry per CDR3 protein. The table has 400,000 to 550,000 distinct CDR3 sequences, about a sixth seen once; the top ten hold 20% to 25%. Specified time point: newly diagnosed GD, antithyroid drugs for less than 3 months. After RNA was extracted from PBMCs, the TCR library was made from it. EDTA tubes held 9 to 10 milliliters of peripheral blood from each patient. These data also formed part of another study, on T cells in Graves' hyperthyroidism and ophthalmopathy. As that report states: Patients having uncontrolled infection, another autoimmune disease, pregnancy or lactation were not included. First-round RT-PCR of the TCR CDR3 relied on the HTBI primer set. Stable hyperthyroidism and ophthalmopathy were separated using 13 V-J signatures.

The receptor was derived from a young woman with Graves disease. The chain recombines TRBV20-1 with TRBJ2-1, with a weak D call TRBD2 (5 bases). The sequencing here drew on peripheral blood mononuclear cells (PBMCs), taken at new diagnosis, from a patient treated with antithyroid drugs. The CDR3 region is CSARALVQGGCEQFF. In DNA form, the CDR3 reads TGCAGTGCTAGAGCGTTGGTACAAGGCGGGTGTGAGCAGTTCTTC.